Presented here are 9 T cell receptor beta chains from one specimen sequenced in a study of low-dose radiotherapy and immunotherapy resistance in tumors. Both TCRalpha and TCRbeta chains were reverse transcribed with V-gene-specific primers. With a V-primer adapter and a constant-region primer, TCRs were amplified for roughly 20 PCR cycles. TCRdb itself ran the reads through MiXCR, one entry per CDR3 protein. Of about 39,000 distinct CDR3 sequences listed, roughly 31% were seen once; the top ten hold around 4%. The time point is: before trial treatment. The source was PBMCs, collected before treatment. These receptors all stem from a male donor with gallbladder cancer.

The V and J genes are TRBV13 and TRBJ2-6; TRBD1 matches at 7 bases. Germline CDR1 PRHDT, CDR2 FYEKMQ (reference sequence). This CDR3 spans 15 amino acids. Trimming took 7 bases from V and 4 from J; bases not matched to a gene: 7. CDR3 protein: CASNLGQPGANVLTF. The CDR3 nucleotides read TGTGCCAGCAACCTGGGACAGCCAGGGGCCAACGTCCTGACTTTC. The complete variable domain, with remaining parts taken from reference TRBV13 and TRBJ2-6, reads AAGVIQSPRHLIKEKRETATLKCYPIPRHDTVYWYQQGPGQDPQFLISFYEKMQSDKGSIPDRFSAQQFSDYHSELNMSSLELGDSALYFCASNLGQPGANVLTFGAGSRLTVL.

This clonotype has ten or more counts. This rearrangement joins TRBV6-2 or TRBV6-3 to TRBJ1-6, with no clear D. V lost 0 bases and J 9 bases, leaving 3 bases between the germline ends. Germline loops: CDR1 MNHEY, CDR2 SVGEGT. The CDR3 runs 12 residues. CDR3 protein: CASSYSGSPLHF. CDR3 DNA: TGTGCCAGCAGTTACTCGGGTTCACCCCTCCACTTT.

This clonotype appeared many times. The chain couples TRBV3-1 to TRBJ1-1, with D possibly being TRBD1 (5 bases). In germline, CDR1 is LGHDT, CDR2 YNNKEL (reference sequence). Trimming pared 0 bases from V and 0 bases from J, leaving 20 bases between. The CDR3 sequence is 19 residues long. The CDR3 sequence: CASSQEIFRDGRVNTEAFF. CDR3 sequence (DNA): TGTGCCAGCAGCCAAGAAATCTTCCGGGACGGAAGGGTGAACACTGAAGCTTTCTTT.

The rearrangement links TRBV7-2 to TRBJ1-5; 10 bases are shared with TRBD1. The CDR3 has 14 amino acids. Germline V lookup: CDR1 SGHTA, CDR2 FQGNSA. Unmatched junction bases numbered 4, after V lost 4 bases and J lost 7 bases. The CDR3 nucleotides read TGTGCCAGCAGCTACAGGACAGGGGGACAGCCCCAGCATTTT. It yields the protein CASSYRTGGQPQHF.

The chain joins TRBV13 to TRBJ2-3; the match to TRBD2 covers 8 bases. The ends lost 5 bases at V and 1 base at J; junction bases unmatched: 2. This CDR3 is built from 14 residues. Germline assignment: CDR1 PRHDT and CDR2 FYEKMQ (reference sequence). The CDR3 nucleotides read TGTGCCAGCAGCCCACTAGCGGGCACAGATACGCAGTATTTT. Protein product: CASSPLAGTDTQYF.

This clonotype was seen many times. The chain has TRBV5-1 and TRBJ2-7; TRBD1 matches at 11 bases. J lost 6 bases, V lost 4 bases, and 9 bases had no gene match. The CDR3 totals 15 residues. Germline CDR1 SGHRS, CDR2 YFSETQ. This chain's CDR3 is CASSLKGTGGSEQYF. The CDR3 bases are TGCGCCAGCAGCCTAAAGGGGACAGGGGGTAGCGAGCAGTACTTC.

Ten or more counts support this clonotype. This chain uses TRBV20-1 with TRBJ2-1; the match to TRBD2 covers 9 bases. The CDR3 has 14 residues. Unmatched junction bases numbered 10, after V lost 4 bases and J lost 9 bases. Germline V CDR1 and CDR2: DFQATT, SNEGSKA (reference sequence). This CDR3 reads CSAIGGRAAGEQFF. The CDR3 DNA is TGCAGTGCTATAGGCGGGAGGGCCGCTGGTGAGCAGTTCTTC.

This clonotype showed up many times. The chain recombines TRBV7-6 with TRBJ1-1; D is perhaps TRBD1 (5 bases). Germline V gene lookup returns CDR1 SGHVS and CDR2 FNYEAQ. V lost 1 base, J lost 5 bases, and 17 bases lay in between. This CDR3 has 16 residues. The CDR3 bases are TGTGCCAGCAGCTTAGACTCCCAGGGTGCGGGAACTGAAGCTTTCTTT. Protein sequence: CASSLDSQGAGTEAFF.

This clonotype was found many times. The CDR3 spells CASSRDEGNTIYF. CDR3 nucleotide sequence: TGTGCCAGCAGCAGGGACGAAGGAAACACCATATATTTT. V gene TRBV3-1 combines with J gene TRBJ1-3; TRBD1 might be the D (5 bases). The CDR3 extends over 13 amino acids. From germline, CDR1 is LGHDT and CDR2 YNNKEL (reference sequence). The V and J ends lost 5 bases and 4 bases respectively, with 9 bases between them.